The rows below give T cell receptor beta chains drawn from one sample of a study of CD8+CD57+ T cells in acquired aplastic anemia. TCRdb re-analysed the reads in MiXCR, keeping a single row per CDR3 protein. Of around 190,000 distinct CDR3 sequences detected, roughly 50% appear once; the ten largest clones hold 13%. Material: sorted CD4+, CD8+, or CD8+CD57+ T cells (not recorded which) from PBMCs. The receptor source for this set is a human donor with aplastic anemia. Each CDR3 is given with its conserved first and last residue. The D gene is left open where the match is weak. Rows give clone size only sometimes, using once, few, many, or a class for an expanded clone.

v_call,cdr3_length,d_call,clone_size,j_call,cdr3_aa,cdr3_nt
TRBV2,15,TRBD1,few,TRBJ1-6,CASRLRQGENSPLHF,TGTGCCAGCAGGTTGAGACAGGGGGAGAATTCACCCCTCCACTTT
TRBV6-1,16,TRBD2,few,TRBJ2-1,CASSRDGRGAGNEQFF,TGTGCCAGCAGCCGGGACGGGAGGGGGGCAGGCAATGAGCAGTTCTTC
TRBV2,13,NA,NA,TRBJ2-1,CATLGAVYNEQFF,TGTGCCACCCTCGGGGCAGTCTACAATGAGCAGTTCTTC
TRBV10-3,12,NA,NA,TRBJ1-2,CAISDGPYGYTF,TGTGCCATCAGTGATGGTCCATATGGCTACACCTTC
TRBV19,13,NA,many,TRBJ1-6,CASNIGRQSPLHF,TGTGCCAGTAATATAGGGAGGCAATCACCCCTCCACTTT
TRBV4-1,15,TRBD2,many,TRBJ2-7,CASSQGLAGNYEQYF,TGCGCCAGCAGCCAAGGACTAGCGGGGAACTACGAGCAGTACTTC
TRBV24-1,12,NA,many,TRBJ2-5,CATSRFGETQYF,TGTGCCACCAGTCGATTCGGGGAGACCCAGTACTTC
TRBV5-1,15,TRBD1,many,TRBJ1-2,CASSSTTTGADGYTF,TGCGCCAGCAGCTCAACAACAACAGGGGCCGATGGCTACACCTTC
TRBV10-3,15,TRBD1,many,TRBJ2-3,CAISVARGQADTQYF,TGTGCCATCAGTGTAGCCAGGGGGCAGGCAGATACGCAGTATTTT
TRBV2,15,TRBD1,many,TRBJ2-2,CASRDRVGNTGELFF,TGTGCCAGCAGGGACAGGGTGGGGAACACCGGGGAGCTGTTTTTT
TRBV13,19,TRBD2,many,TRBJ2-1,CASRLDRLHGTSGYNEQFF,TGTGCCAGCAGGTTGGACAGGCTACATGGGACTAGCGGATACAATGAGCAGTTCTTC
TRBV4-2,16,TRBD1,many,TRBJ1-6,CASSPGTGATNSPLHF,TGTGCCAGCAGCCCCGGGACAGGGGCAACAAATTCACCCCTCCACTTT
TRBV5-1,12,NA,NA,TRBJ2-7,CASSFERYEQYF,TGCGCCAGCAGCTTCGAGAGGTACGAGCAGTACTTC
TRBV19,14,NA,once,TRBJ2-3,CASSIQSAQDTQYF,TGTGCCAGTAGTATTCAAAGTGCCCAGGATACGCAGTATTTT
TRBV7-3,13,NA,NA,TRBJ2-2,CASKTRNTGELFF,TGTGCCAGCAAGACACGTAACACCGGGGAGCTGTTTTTT
TRBV20-1,13,NA,NA,TRBJ2-5,CSASWGRGETQYF,TGCAGTGCTAGTTGGGGGCGTGGGGAGACCCAGTACTTC
TRBV20-1,11,NA,NA,TRBJ2-7,CSALQNYEQCF,TGCAGTGCCCTACAGAACTACGAGCAGTGCTTC
TRBV15,14,NA,NA,TRBJ1-1,CATRTGSSNTEAFF,TGTGCCACCAGGACCGGGTCCTCGAACACTGAAGCTTTCTTT
TRBV3-1,12,TRBD1,many,TRBJ2-3,CASSLTGEMQYF,TGTGCCAGCAGCCTAACAGGGGAAATGCAGTATTTT
TRBV29-1,15,NA,NA,TRBJ2-7,CSACGGAAVGNEQYF,TGCAGCGCATGTGGCGGGGCAGCCGTGGGGAACGAGCAGTACTTC
TRBV9,17,NA,NA,TRBJ1-1,CASSVPFRTVRNTEAFF,TGTGCCAGCAGTGTGCCATTTAGGACAGTTAGGAACACTGAAGCTTTCTTT
TRBV20-1,10,NA,NA,TRBJ2-7,CSARGAEQYF,TGCAGTGCGAGGGGGGCCGAGCAGTACTTC
TRBV6-5,15,NA,NA,TRBJ2-5,CASSYSGGAGETQYF,TGTGCCAGCAGTTACTCCGGGGGCGCTGGAGAGACCCAGTACTTC
TRBV2,14,NA,NA,TRBJ2-7,CASSRGLSRNEQYF,TGTGCCAGCAGTCGCGGGCTGTCTCGGAACGAGCAGTACTTC
TRBV29-1,13,NA,few,TRBJ2-2,CSVVKGDTGELFF,TGCAGCGTTGTTAAGGGAGACACCGGGGAGCTGTTTTTT
TRBV11-1,18,NA,NA,TRBJ1-5,CASSLALSGIGSNQPQHF,TGTGCCAGCAGCTTAGCGCTCTCAGGGATAGGGAGCAATCAGCCTCAGCATTTT
TRBV14,15,TRBD2,few,TRBJ2-7,CASSQVAGGLREQYF,TGTGCCAGCAGCCAAGTAGCGGGGGGCTTACGAGAGCAGTACTTC
TRBV2,11,NA,NA,TRBJ2-2,CASSWTGELFF,TGTGCCAGCAGCTGGACAGGGGAGCTGTTTTTT
TRBV28,15,TRBD1,NA,TRBJ1-1,CASSVTGRQNTEAFF,TGTGCCAGCAGTGTGACAGGGAGACAGAACACTGAAGCTTTCTTT
TRBV2,14,NA,once,TRBJ2-1,CASSEASPYNEQFF,TGTGCCAGCAGTGAAGCGAGCCCGTACAATGAGCAGTTCTTC
TRBV11-2,15,TRBD2,NA,TRBJ2-3,CASSLDTAGGGTQYF,TGTGCCAGCAGCTTAGACACAGCGGGGGGCGGTACGCAGTATTTT
TRBV28,14,NA,NA,TRBJ2-7,CASSFRSEFWEQYF,TGTGCCAGCAGTTTCAGGTCCGAGTTTTGGGAGCAGTACTTC
TRBV20-1,16,NA,NA,TRBJ2-7,CSAEKWGLGETYEQYF,TGCAGTGCCGAAAAGTGGGGTTTGGGGGAGACCTACGAGCAGTACTTC
TRBV10-2,16,TRBD2,NA,TRBJ2-1,CATQGGGLAGQIEQFF,TGCGCCACCCAAGGGGGGGGACTAGCGGGTCAGATTGAGCAGTTCTTC
TRBV20-1,12,NA,NA,TRBJ1-2,CSAWGSGYGYTF,TGCAGTGCTTGGGGCAGTGGCTATGGCTACACCTTC
TRBV20-1,12,NA,NA,TRBJ2-3,CSARPFTDTQYF,TGCAGTGCAAGGCCGTTCACAGATACGCAGTATTTT
TRBV28,15,NA,NA,TRBJ1-6,CASIGASSYNSPLHF,TGTGCCAGCATAGGTGCCAGCTCCTATAATTCACCCCTCCACTTT
TRBV4-1,14,NA,once,TRBJ1-1,CASSQEILNTEAFF,TGCGCCAGCAGCCAAGAGATTCTGAACACTGAAGCTTTCTTT
TRBV12-3/TRBV12-4,16,TRBD1,NA,TRBJ1-4,CASSHKDTGEDEKLFF,TGTGCCAGCAGCCACAAGGATACAGGGGAGGATGAAAAACTGTTTTTT
TRBV9,12,NA,many,TRBJ2-3,CASSVTTDTQYF,TGTGCCAGCAGCGTGACGACAGATACGCAGTATTTT